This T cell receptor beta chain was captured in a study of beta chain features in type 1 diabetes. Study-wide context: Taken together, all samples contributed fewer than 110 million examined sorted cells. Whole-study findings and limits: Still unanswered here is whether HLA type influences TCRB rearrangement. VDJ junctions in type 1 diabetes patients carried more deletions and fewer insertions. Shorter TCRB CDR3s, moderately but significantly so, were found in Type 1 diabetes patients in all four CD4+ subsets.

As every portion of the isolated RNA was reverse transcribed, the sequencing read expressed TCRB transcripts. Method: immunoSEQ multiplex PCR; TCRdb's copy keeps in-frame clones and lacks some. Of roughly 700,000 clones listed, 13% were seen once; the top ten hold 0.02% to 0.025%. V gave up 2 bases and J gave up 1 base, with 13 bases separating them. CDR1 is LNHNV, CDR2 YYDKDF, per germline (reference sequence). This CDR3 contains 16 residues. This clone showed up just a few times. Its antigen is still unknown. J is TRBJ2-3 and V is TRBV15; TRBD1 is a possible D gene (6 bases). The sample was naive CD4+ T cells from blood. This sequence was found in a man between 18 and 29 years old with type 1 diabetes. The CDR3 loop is CATSRMRGTRTDTQYF. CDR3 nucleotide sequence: TGTGCCACCAGCAGAATGAGGGGGACCCGCACAGATACGCAGTATTTT. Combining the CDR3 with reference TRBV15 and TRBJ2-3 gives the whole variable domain DAMVIQNPRYQVTQFGKPVTLSCSQTLNHNVMYWYQQKSSQAPKLLFHYYDKDFNNEADTPDNFQSRRPNTSFCFLDIRSPGLGDTAMYLCATSRMRGTRTDTQYFGPGTRLTVL.